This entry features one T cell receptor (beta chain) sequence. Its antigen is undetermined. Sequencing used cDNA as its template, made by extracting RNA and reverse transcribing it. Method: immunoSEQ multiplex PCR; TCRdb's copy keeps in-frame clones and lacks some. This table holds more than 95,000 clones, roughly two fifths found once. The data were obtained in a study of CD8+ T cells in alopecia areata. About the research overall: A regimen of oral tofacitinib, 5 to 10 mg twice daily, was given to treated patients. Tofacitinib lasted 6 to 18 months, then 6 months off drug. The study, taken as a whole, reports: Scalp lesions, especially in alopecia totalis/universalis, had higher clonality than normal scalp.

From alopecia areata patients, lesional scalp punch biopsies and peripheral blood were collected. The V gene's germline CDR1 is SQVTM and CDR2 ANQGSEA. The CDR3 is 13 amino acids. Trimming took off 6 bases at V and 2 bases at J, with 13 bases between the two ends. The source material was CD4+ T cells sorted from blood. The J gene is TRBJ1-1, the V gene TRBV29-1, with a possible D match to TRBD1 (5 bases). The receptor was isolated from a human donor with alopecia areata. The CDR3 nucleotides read TGCAGCGTGAGGGCAGGGTTAAACACTGAAGCTTTCTTT. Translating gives CSVRAGLNTEAFF.